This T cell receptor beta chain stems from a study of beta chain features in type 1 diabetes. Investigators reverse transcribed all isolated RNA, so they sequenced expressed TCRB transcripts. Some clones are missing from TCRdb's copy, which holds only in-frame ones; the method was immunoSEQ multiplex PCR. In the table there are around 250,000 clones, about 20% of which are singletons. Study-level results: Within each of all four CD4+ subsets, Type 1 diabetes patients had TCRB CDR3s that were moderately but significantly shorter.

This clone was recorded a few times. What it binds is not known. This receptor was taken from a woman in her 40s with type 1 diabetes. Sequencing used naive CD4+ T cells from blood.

The CDR3 sequence: CASSVEVEDTEAFF. CDR3 sequence (DNA): TGTGCCAGCAGCGTGGAAGTTGAGGACACTGAAGCTTTCTTT. J is TRBJ1-1 and V is TRBV9; D is unclear. The germline V gene encodes CDR1 SGDLS and CDR2 YYNGEE. Trimming shortened V by 2 bases and J by 3 bases, and 11 bases separated the two germline ends. The CDR3 runs to 14 residues.